This T cell receptor (beta chain) was obtained from a study of blood T cell repertoires in COVID-19. Looking at the study overall: Samples taken during acute and convalescent COVID-19 were collected in the United States, Italy and Spain.

Enrollment of patients from Seattle took place during active infection, with longitudinal follow-up. Method: immunoSEQ multiplex PCR; TCRdb's copy keeps in-frame clones and lacks some. This repertoire shows 140,000 or so clones, about 88% found once; its top ten account for roughly 2.5%. Germline trimming cut 6 bases from V and 7 bases from J; bases unmatched to any gene: 9. Germline CDR1 reads MGHRA; CDR2 reads YSYEKL. The length of the CDR3 is 14 residues. V usage is TRBV4-1 and J usage is TRBJ2-1; TRBD1 matches 7 bases. The sample was peripheral blood. The sequence was obtained from a human donor with COVID-19, enrolled during active disease. The donor label of this sample is uncertain. This chain's CDR3 is CASSHQGVGNEQFF. Written as DNA, the CDR3 is TGCGCCAGCAGTCACCAGGGGGTAGGGAATGAGCAGTTCTTC.